What follows are 4 T cell receptor beta chains derived from one specimen sequenced in a study of control samples from healthy donors and cancer patients. Some clones are missing from TCRdb's copy, which holds only in-frame ones; the method was immunoSEQ multiplex PCR. This table has some 120,000 clones, more than 85% appearing once. Sequencing used blood. Receptor source: a man aged 18 to 29 in good health.

This rearrangement joins TRBV3-1 (or the pseudogene TRBV3-2) to TRBJ2-1; D unresolved. V lost 1 base, J lost 5 bases, and 6 bases lay in between. Germline V gene sequence: CDR1 LGHDT, CDR2 YNNKEL (reference sequence). The CDR3 consists of 13 residues. Here the CDR3 DNA reads TGTGCCAGCAGCCAAGCCTATAACAATGAGCAGTTCTTC. It yields the protein CASSQAYNNEQFF.

Notes on this clone: One end of the junction is discordant with germline, which a read error may explain. Here the CDR3 reads CASREDRGLSYGYTF. CDR3 nucleotide sequence: TGTGCCAGCAGGGAAGACAGGGGGCTCAGCTATGGCTACACCTTC. This rearrangement joins TRBV6-1 to TRBJ1-2; 10 nucleotides match TRBD1. This CDR3 has 15 amino acids. The germline V gene has CDR1 MNHNS and CDR2 SASEGT.

This clone occurred a few times. Other DNA sequences of this sample code for an identical CDR3. The V and J genes are TRBV6-5 and TRBJ1-6; D call uncertain. V lost 0 bases to trimming and J lost 7 bases, with 13 bases between them. This CDR3 has 16 amino acids. Germline V gives CDR1 MNHEY, CDR2 SVGAGI. The CDR3 DNA follows: TGTGCCAGCAGTTACTCGATAGGGCCCTCAAATTCACCCCTCCACTTT. As protein: CASSYSIGPSNSPLHF.

The J gene is TRBJ1-2, the V gene TRBV4-1; the D is unclear. V shed 1 base and J shed 9 bases, with 6 bases lying between them. In germline, CDR1 is MGHRA, CDR2 YSYEKL. The CDR3 has 11 amino acids. CDR3 sequence reads: CASSQGLSYTF. The CDR3 region has the DNA TGCGCCAGCAGCCAAGGTCTGAGCTACACCTTC.